The next 12 T cell receptor beta chains were all read from a single sample in a study of response to subunit inactivated influenza vaccine. One entry per CDR3 protein, called by TCRdb with MiXCR from the RT-PCR reads. The data contain about 620,000 distinct CDR3 sequences, about 11% of them seen just once; the ten biggest clones take up approximately 9.9%. The same sample was also studied in work on T cells expressing NK-cell markers. In that study: In generating TCR beta cDNA, 5'RACE template switching with UMIs was used.

The sequencing used PBMCs from blood, collected on the day of vaccination. These receptors were collected from a man aged 50 or older who received an inactivated influenza vaccine.

Only a few counts were recorded for this clonotype. The V call is TRBV12-3 or TRBV12-4, the J call TRBJ2-1; 12 nucleotides line up with TRBD2. Trimming removed 8 bases from V and 6 bases from J; junction bases left unmatched: 8. The CDR3 runs 15 residues. The CDR3, as DNA: TGTGCCAGCGGACTGACTAGCGGGAGTCGCAATGAGCAGTTCTTC. Residues: CASGLTSGSRNEQFF.

The chain has TRBV7-2 and TRBJ2-7; D is perhaps TRBD1 (5 bases). The CDR3 contains 15 residues. Germline V gene data show CDR1 as SGHTA and CDR2 as FQGNSA. The germline V and J ends were trimmed by 2 bases and 6 bases, with 17 bases remaining between them. CDR3 bases: TGTGCCAGCAGCTTAAGTTCCGGCAGGGCCGTCGAGCAGTACTTC. Encoded protein: CASSLSSGRAVEQYF.

This clonotype was counted a few times. The CDR3 nucleotides are TGTGCCAGCAGTTTCCTCGGGGAGAAGGTCTATGGCTACACCTTC. Amino acid sequence: CASSFLGEKVYGYTF. V gene TRBV28 combines with J gene TRBJ1-2; D is undetermined. The CDR3 is made up of 15 amino acids. With 3 bases removed from V and 4 bases from J, the gap between germline ends came to 15 bases. Looked up from germline, CDR1 is MDHEN and CDR2 is SYDVKM.

This sequence joins TRBV3-1 and TRBJ2-3; D gene ambiguous. Germline V CDR1 and CDR2: LGHDT, YNNKEL (reference sequence). With 4 bases removed from V and 2 bases from J, the gap between germline ends came to 16 bases. The CDR3 runs to 16 residues. CDR3 protein: CASSPSTTYITDTQYF. CDR3 bases: TGTGCCAGCAGCCCTTCGACCACCTATATCACAGATACGCAGTATTTT.

The gene calls are TRBV27 and TRBJ2-7; D ambiguous. Trimming took off 5 bases at V and 1 base at J, with 12 bases between the two ends. Looked up from germline, CDR1 is MNHEY and CDR2 is SMNVEV (reference sequence). The CDR3 runs to 14 residues. The CDR3 is CASSATIQSYEQYF. CDR3 nucleotides: TGTGCCAGCAGTGCCACGATTCAGTCCTACGAGCAGTACTTC.

The chain links TRBV20-1 to TRBJ2-5, with TRBD2 matching over 7 bases. With 4 bases clipped from V and 3 bases from J, the junction kept 5 bases outside the gene matches. The CDR3 is 13 residues long. Germline CDR1 DFQATT, CDR2 SNEGSKA (reference sequence). Here the CDR3 reads CSATRDYEETQYF. In DNA form, the CDR3 reads TGCAGTGCTACCCGGGACTACGAAGAGACCCAGTACTTC.

The chain is built from TRBV12-3 or TRBV12-4 and TRBJ1-5; 7 bases are shared with TRBD1. CDR3 length: 15 residues. Trimming at V came to 6 bases and at J to 3 bases, leaving 8 bases not matched to a gene. The CDR3 region is CASSAQGTSNQPQHF. CDR3 coding DNA: TGTGCCAGCAGCGCACAGGGGACCTCCAATCAGCCCCAGCATTTT.

This clonotype was observed a handful of times. The chain uses TRBV29-1 and TRBJ1-5; D uncertain. V dropped 4 bases and J dropped 0 bases, with 10 bases sitting between them. Germline V gene sequence: CDR1 SQVTM, CDR2 ANQGSEA. The CDR3 contains 14 residues. CDR3 nucleotide sequence: TGCAGCGTTGCTCCTACGGATAGCAATCAGCCCCAGCATTTT. This encodes CSVAPTDSNQPQHF.

This clonotype was observed a single time. The J gene is TRBJ2-5, the V gene TRBV19; D may be TRBD2 (5 bases). The V gene's germline CDR1 is LNHDA and CDR2 SQIVND (reference sequence). This CDR3 contains 15 residues. The V end lost 4 bases, the J end lost 5 bases, and 17 bases lay between the germline ends. The CDR3 protein is CASSRPGYPAETQYF. CDR3 DNA: TGTGCCAGTAGTAGACCGGGATATCCTGCGGAGACCCAGTACTTC.

The rearrangement links TRBV4-2 to TRBJ2-1; TRBD2 aligns across 10 bases. The CDR3 length is 19 residues. J gave up 0 bases and V 4 bases, and 12 bases lay outside the gene matches. Germline CDR1 and CDR2: LGHNA and YNFKEQ. The CDR3, as DNA: TGTGCCAGCAGCCGGAGGTGGCTAGCGGGGGCTAGCTCCTACAATGAGCAGTTCTTC. Residues: CASSRRWLAGASSYNEQFF.

This clonotype was detected only a few times. The chain employs TRBV4-3 and TRBJ2-7; weak D call: TRBD1 (5 bases). Germline lookup yields CDR1 LGHNA and CDR2 YSLEER. The CDR3 loop spans 15 amino acids. Trimming took 2 bases from V and 2 from J, leaving 13 bases between them. Here the CDR3 reads CASSQRAGITYEQYF. The CDR3 DNA is TGCGCCAGCAGCCAAAGGGCAGGGATAACCTACGAGCAGTACTTC.

In its sample, this clonotype was seen a few times. The rearrangement links TRBV9 to TRBJ2-1; D perhaps matches TRBD2 (7 bases). In germline, CDR1 is SGDLS, CDR2 YYNGEE. The CDR3 is made up of 15 amino acids. The germline V and J ends were trimmed by 0 bases and 5 bases, with 12 bases remaining between them. The chain's CDR3 is CASSVGRGGNNEQFF. The CDR3 nucleotides are TGTGCCAGCAGCGTAGGGAGGGGGGGAAACAATGAGCAGTTCTTC.